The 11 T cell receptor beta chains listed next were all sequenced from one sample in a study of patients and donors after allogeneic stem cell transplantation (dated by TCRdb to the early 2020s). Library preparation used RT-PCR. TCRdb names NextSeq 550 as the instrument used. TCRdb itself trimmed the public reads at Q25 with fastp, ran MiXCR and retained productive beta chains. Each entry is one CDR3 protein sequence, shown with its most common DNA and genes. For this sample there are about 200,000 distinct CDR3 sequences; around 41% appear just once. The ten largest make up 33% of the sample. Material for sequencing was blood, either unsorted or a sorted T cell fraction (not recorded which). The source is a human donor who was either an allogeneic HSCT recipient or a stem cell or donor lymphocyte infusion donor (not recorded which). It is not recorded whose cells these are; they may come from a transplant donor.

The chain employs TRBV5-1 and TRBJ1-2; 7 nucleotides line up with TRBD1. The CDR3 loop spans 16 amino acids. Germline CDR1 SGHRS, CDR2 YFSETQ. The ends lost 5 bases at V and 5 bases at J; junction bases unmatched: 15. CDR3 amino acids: CASRPDRAPLRYGYTF. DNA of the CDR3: TGCGCCAGCAGACCCGACAGGGCACCTTTACGATATGGCTACACCTTC. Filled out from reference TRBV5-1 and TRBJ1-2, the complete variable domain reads KAGVTQTPRYLIKTRGQQVTLSCSPISGHRSVSWYQQTPGQGLQFLFEYFSETQRNKGNFPGRFSGRQFSNSRSEMNVSTLELGDSALYLCASRPDRAPLRYGYTFGSGTRLTVV.

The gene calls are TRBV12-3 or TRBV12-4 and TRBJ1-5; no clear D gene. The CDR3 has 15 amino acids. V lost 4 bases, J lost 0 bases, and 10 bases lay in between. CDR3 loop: CASSSLPNSNQPQHF. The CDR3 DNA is TGTGCCAGCAGTTCCCTACCAAATAGCAATCAGCCCCAGCATTTT.

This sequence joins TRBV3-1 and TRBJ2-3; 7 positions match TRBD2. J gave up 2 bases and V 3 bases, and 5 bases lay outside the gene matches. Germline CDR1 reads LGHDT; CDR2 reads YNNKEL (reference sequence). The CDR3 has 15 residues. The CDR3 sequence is CASSQTSSYTDTQYF. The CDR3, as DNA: TGTGCCAGCAGCCAGACTAGCAGTTACACAGATACGCAGTATTTT.

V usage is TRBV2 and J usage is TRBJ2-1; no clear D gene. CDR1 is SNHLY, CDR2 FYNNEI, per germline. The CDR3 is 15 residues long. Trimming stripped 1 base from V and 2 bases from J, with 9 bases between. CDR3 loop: CASSEVRTAYNEQFF. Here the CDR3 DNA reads TGTGCCAGCAGTGAAGTACGAACCGCCTACAATGAGCAGTTCTTC. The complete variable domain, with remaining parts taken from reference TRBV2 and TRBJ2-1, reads EPEVTQTPSHQVTQMGQEVILRCVPISNHLYFYWYRQILGQKVEFLVSFYNNEISEKSEIFDDQFSVERPDGSNFTLKIRSTKLEDSAMYFCASSEVRTAYNEQFFGPGTRLTVL.

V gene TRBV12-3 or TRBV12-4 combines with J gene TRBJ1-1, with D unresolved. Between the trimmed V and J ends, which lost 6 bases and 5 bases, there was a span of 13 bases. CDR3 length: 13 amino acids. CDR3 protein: CASSPWRETEAFF. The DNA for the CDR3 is TGTGCCAGCAGCCCATGGCGGGAGACTGAAGCTTTCTTT.

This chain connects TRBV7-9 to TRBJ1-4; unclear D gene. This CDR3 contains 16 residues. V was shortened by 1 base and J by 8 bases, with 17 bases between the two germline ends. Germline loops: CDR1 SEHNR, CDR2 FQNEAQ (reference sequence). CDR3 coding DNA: TGTGCCAGCAGCTTAGATCGTCGGGTATCGGGGGAAAAACTGTTTTTT. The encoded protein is CASSLDRRVSGEKLFF.

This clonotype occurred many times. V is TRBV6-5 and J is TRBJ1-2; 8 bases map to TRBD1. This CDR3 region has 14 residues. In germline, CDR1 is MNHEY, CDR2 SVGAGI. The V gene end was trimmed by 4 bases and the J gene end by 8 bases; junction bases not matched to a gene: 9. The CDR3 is CASSFYTGGRGYTF. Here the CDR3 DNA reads TGTGCCAGCAGTTTCTATACAGGGGGAAGGGGCTACACCTTC.

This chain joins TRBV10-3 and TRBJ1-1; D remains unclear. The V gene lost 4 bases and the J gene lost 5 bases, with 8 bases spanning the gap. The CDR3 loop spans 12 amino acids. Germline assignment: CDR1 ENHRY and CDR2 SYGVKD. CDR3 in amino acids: CAISGLGTEAFF. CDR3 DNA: TGTGCCATCAGTGGATTGGGGACTGAAGCTTTCTTT.

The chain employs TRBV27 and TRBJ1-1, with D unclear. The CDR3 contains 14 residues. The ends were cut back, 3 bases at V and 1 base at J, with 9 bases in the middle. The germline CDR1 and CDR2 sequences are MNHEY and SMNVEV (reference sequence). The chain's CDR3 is CASSLRSQNTEAFF. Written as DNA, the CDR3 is TGTGCCAGCAGTTTGAGAAGCCAGAACACTGAAGCTTTCTTT.

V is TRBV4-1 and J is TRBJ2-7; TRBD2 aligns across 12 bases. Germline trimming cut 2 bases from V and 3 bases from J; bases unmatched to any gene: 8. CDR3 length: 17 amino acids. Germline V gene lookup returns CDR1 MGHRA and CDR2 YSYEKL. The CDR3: CASSQSLLLAGGYEQYF. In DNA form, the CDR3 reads TGCGCCAGCAGCCAAAGCCTCCTACTAGCGGGAGGCTACGAGCAGTACTTC.

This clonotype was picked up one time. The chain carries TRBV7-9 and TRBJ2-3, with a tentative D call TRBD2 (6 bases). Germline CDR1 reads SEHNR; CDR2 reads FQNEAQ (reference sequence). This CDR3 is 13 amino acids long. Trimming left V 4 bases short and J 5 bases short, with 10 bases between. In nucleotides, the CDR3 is TGTGCCAGCAGCTCAGTGGGGGGAGATACGCAGTATTTT. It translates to CASSSVGGDTQYF.